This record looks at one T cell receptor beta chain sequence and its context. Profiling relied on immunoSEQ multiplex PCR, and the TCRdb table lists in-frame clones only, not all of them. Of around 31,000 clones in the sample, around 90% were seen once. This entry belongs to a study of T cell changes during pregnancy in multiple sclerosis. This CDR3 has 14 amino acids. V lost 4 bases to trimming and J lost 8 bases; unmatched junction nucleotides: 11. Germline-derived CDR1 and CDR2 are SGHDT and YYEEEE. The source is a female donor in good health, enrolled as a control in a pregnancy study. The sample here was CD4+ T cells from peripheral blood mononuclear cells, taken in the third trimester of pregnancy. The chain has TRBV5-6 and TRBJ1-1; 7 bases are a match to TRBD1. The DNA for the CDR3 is TGTGCCAGCAGCCAAGGGGGCGGGCGGGTGGAAGCTTTCTTT. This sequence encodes CASSQGGGRVEAFF.